This TCR beta chain was sequenced in a study of blood T cell repertoires in COVID-19. The CDR3 is made up of 16 amino acids. Profiling relied on immunoSEQ multiplex PCR, and the TCRdb table lists in-frame clones only, not all of them. The sample has some 170,000 clones; roughly 90% are singletons. The sequence was collected from a man aged 55 to 70 with active or convalescent COVID-19. The genes are TRBV21-1 and TRBJ1-2. TRBV21-1 is a pseudogene locus. Specimen: peripheral blood. The DNA of the CDR3 is TGTGCCAGCAGCAAAGACGACTTTGACCGACGATATGGCTACACCTTC. This codes for CASSKDDFDRRYGYTF.